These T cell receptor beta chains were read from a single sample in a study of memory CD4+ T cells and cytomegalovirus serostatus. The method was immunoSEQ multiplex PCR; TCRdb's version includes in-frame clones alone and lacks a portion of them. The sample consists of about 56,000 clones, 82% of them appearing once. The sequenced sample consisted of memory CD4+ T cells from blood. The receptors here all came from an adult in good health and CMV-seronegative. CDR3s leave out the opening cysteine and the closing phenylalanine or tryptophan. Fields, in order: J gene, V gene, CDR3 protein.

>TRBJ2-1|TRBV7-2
ASSSGQGGNEQF
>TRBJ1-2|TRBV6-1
ASSEQGEANYGYT
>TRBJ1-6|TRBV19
ASSIREWDSPLH
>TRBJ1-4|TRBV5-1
ASSLAGQGGEKLF
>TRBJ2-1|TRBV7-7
ASSLGASGGYNEQF
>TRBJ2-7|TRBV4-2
ASSQGPRSSYEQY
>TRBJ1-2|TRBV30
AWSVLAGGADGYT
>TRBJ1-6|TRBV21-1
ASSKTRITYNSPLH
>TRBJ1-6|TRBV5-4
ASSSQVAGPLH
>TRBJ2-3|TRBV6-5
ASGGGRWSTDTQY
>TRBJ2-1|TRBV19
ASSRRGDKHEQF
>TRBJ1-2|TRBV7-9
ASSLKGNQGYT
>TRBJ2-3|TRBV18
ASSPGTSRDTQY
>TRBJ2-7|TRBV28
ASSLARQYEQY
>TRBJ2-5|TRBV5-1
ASSLVGKGETQY
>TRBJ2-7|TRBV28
ASKGQGIHEQY
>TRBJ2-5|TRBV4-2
ASSQLEGAQY
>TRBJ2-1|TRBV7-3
ASSLKGTGSGYNEQF
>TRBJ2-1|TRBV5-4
ASSLEGTGREQF
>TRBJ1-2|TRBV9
ASSVGPGGGYT
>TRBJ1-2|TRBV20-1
SATQGKGYT
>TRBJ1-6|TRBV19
ASSGESYNSPLH
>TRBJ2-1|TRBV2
AISGGNYNEQF
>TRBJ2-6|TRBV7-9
ASSPVGYGANVLT
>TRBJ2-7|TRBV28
ASSLTHSYEQY
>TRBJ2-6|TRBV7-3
ASSPTAGSGANVLT
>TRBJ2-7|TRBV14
ASSRKGQGGYEQY
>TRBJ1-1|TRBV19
ASSREGVNTEAF
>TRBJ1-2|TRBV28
ASWGRANYGYT
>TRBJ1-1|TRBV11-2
ASRFGTGGTEAF
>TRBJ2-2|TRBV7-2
ASSLQRGVTGELF
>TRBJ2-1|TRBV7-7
ASSPGTGVTNEQF
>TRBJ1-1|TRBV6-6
ASADRLNTEAF
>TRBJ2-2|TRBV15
ATSKQGTGGELF
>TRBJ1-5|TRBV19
ASMTRNSNQPQH
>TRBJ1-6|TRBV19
ASSPGTWGNSPLH
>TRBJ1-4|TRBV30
AWSVRPIRQEKLF
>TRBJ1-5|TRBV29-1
SAQGNSNQPQH
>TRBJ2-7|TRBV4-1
ASSQPGVRYEQY
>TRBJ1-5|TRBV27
ASSRTGSQPQH
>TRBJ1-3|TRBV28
ASSLAGAGNTIY